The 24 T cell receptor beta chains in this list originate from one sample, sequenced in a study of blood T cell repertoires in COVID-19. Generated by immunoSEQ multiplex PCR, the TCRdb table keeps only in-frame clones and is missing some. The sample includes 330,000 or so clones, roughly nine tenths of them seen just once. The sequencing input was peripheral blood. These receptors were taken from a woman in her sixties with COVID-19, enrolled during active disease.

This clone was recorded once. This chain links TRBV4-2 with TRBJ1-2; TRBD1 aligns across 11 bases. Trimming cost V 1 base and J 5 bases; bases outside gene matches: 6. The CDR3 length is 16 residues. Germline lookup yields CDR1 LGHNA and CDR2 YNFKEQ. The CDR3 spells CASSQGTGGVRYGYTF. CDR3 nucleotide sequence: TGTGCCAGCAGCCAAGGGACAGGGGGCGTGAGGTATGGCTACACCTTC.

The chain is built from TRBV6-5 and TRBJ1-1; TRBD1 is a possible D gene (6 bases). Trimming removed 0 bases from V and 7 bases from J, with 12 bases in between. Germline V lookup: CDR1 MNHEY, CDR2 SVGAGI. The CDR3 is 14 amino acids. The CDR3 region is CASSYSRGLGEAFF. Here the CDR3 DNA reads TGTGCCAGCAGTTACTCCAGGGGCCTGGGTGAAGCTTTCTTT.

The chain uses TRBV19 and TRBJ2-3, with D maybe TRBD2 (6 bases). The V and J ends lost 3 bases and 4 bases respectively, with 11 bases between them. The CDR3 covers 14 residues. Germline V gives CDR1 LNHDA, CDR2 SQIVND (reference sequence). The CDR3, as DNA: TGTGCCAGTAGTATCGCAGGGACTTCAGATACGCAGTATTTT. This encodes CASSIAGTSDTQYF.

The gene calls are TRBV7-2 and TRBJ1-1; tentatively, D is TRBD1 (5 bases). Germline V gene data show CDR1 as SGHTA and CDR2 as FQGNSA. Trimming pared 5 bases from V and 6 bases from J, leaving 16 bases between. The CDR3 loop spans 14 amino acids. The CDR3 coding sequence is TGTGCCAGCAGCCCTCCTAAGGGGTACTCTGAAGCTTTCTTT. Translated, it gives CASSPPKGYSEAFF.

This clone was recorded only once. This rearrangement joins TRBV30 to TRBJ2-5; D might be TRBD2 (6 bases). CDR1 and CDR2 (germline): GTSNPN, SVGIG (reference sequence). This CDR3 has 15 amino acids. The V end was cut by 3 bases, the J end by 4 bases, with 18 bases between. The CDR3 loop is CAWRDRGGRGETQYF. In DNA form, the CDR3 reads TGTGCCTGGAGGGATAGGGGAGGTAGAGGAGAGACCCAGTACTTC.

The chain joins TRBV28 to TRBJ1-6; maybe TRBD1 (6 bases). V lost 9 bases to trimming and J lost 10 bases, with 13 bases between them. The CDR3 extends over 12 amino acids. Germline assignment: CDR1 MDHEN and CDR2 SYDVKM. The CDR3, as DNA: TGTGCCAGTACATCAGGGGCCTCACCCCTCCACTTT. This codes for CASTSGASPLHF.

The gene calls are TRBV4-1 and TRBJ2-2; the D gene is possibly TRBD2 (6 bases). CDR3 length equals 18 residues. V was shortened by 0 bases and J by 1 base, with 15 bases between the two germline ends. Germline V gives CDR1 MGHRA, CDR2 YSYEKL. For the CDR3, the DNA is TGCGCCAGCAGCCAAGACCCGAATCTGCGGGGGAACACCGGGGAGCTGTTTTTT. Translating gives CASSQDPNLRGNTGELFF.

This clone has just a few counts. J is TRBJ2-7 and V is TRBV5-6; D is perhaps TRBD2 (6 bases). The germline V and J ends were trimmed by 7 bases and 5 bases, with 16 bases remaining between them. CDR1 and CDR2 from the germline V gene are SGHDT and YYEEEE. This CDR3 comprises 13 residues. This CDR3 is CASLEKGRHEQYF. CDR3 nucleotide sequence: TGTGCCAGCCTGGAGAAGGGGAGGCACGAGCAGTACTTC.

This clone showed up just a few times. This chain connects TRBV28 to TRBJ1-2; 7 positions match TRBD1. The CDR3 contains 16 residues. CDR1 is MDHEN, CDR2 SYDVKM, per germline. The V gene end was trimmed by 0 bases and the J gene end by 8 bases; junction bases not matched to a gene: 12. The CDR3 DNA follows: TGTGCCAGCAGTTTATGGGGGGACAGTCCCGAGGGGGGCTACACCTTC. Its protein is CASSLWGDSPEGGYTF.

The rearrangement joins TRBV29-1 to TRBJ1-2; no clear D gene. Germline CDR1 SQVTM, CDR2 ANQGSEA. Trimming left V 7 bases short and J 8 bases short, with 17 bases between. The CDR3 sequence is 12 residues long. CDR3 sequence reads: CSARSEPRGYTF. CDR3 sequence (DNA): TGCAGCGCCCGCTCGGAGCCACGGGGCTACACCTTC.

CDR3 residues: CAWSRGLLSYEQYF. The CDR3 DNA follows: TGTGCCTGGAGTCGGGGACTCCTCTCCTACGAGCAGTACTTC. The chain carries TRBV30 and TRBJ2-7; D might be TRBD2 (6 bases). This CDR3 is built from 14 residues. The germline V and J ends were trimmed by 2 bases and 0 bases, with 11 bases remaining between them. Germline-derived CDR1 and CDR2 are GTSNPN and SVGIG (reference sequence).

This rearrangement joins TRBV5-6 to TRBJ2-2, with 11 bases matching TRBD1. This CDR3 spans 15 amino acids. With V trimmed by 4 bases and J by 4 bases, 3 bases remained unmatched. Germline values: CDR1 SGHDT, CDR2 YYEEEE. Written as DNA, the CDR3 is TGTGCCAGCAGCCCCGGGACAGGGGGCACCGGGGAGCTGTTTTTT. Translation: CASSPGTGGTGELFF.

CDR3 amino acids: CSVLPWQVNTEAFF. The CDR3 DNA follows: TGCAGCGTCCTCCCCTGGCAGGTGAACACTGAAGCTTTCTTT. J is TRBJ1-1 and V is TRBV29-1; no firm D call. CDR3 size: 14 residues. Germline V lookup: CDR1 SQVTM, CDR2 ANQGSEA. V was cut by 6 bases and J by 0 bases, with 14 bases left in between.

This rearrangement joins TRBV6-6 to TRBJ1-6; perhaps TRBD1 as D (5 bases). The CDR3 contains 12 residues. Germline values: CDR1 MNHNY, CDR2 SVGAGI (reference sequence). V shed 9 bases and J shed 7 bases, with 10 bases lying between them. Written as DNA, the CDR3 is TGTGCCAGTGGGGGGGGGAATTCACCCCTCCACTTT. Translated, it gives CASGGGNSPLHF.

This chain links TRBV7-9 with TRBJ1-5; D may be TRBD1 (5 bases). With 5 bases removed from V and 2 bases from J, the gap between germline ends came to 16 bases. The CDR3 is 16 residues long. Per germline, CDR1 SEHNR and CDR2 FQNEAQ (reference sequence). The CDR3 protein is CASSDSGTAGNQPQHF. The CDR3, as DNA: TGTGCCAGCAGCGACTCTGGGACTGCGGGCAATCAGCCCCAGCATTTT.

In DNA form, the CDR3 reads TGCGCCAGCAGCACCCAGGGGACGGGTGAAGCTTTCTTT. Translated: CASSTQGTGEAFF. J is TRBJ1-1 and V is TRBV5-1; a possible D gene is TRBD1 (6 bases). Deletions cut 4 bases from V and 7 bases from J, with 14 bases between. The CDR3 spans 13 residues. In germline, CDR1 is SGHRS, CDR2 YFSETQ.

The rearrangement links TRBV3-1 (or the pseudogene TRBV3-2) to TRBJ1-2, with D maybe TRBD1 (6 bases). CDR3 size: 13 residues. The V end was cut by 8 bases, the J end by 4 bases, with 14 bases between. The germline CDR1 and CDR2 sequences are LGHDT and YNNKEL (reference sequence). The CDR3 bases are TGTGCCAGCTGTTACAGGGACGGCTATGGCTACACCTTC. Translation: CASCYRDGYGYTF.

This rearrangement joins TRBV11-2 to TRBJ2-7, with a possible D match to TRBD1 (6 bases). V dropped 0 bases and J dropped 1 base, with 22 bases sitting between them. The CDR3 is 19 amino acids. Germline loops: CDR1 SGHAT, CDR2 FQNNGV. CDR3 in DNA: TGTGCCAGCAGCTTAGATCAAAGGACAGCCAGGACCCCATCCTACGAGCAGTACTTC. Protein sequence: CASSLDQRTARTPSYEQYF.

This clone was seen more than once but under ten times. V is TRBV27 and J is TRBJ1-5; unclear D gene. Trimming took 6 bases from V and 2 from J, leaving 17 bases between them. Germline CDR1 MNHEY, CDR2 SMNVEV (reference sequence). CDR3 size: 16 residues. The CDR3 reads CASRHNLGLRNQPQHF. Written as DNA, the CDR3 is TGTGCCAGCAGGCACAATCTAGGACTTCGCAATCAGCCCCAGCATTTT.

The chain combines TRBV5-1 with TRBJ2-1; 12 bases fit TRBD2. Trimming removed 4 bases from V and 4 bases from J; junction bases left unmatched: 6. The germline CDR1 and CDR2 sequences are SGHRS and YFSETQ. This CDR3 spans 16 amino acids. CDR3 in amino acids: CASSRLTSGGYNEQFF. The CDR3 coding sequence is TGCGCCAGCAGCCGACTAACTAGCGGGGGGTACAATGAGCAGTTCTTC. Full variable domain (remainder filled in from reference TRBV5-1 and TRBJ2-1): KAGVTQTPRYLIKTRGQQVTLSCSPISGHRSVSWYQQTPGQGLQFLFEYFSETQRNKGNFPGRFSGRQFSNSRSEMNVSTLELGDSALYLCASSRLTSGGYNEQFFGPGTRLTVL.

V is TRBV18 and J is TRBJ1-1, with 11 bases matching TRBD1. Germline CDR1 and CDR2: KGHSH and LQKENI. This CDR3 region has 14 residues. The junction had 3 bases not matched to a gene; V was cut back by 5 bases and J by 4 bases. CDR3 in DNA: TGTGCCAGCTCATGGGACAGGGGGGGCACTGAAGCTTTCTTT. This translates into CASSWDRGGTEAFF.

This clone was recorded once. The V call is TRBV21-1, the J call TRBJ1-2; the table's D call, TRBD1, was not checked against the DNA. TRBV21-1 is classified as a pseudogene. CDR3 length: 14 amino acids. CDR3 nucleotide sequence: TGTGCCAGCAGCGCGAGGCAGGGGGCCTATGGCTACACCTTC. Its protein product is CASSARQGAYGYTF.

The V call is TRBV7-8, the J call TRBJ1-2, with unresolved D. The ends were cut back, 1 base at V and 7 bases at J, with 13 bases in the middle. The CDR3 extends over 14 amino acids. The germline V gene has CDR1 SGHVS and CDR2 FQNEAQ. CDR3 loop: CASSLGAGDSGYTF. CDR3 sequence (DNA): TGTGCCAGCAGCTTAGGGGCCGGGGATAGTGGCTACACCTTC. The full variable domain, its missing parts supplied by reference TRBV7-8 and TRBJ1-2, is GAGVSQSPRYKVAKRGQDVALRCDPISGHVSLFWYQQALGQGPEFLTYFQNEAQLDKSGLPSDRFFAERPEGSVSTLKIQRTQQEDSAVYLCASSLGAGDSGYTFGSGTRLTVV.

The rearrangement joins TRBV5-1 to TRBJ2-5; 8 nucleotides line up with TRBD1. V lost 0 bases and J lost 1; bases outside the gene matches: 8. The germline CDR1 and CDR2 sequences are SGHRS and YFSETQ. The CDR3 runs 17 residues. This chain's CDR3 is CASSLAYRGFSQETQYF. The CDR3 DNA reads TGCGCCAGCAGCTTGGCCTACAGGGGGTTTTCCCAAGAGACCCAGTACTTC. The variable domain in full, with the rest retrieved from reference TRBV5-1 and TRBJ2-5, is KAGVTQTPRYLIKTRGQQVTLSCSPISGHRSVSWYQQTPGQGLQFLFEYFSETQRNKGNFPGRFSGRQFSNSRSEMNVSTLELGDSALYLCASSLAYRGFSQETQYFGPGTRLLVL.